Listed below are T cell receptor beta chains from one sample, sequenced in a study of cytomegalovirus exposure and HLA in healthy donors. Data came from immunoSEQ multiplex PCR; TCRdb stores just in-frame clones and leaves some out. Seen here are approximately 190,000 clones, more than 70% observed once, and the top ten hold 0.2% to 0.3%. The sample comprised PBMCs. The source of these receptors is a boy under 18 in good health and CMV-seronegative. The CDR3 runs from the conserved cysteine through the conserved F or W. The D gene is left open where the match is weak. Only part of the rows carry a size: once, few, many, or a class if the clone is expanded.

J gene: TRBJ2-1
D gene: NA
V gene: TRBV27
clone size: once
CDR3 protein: CASSHPPGTYNEQFF
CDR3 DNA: TGTGCCAGCAGTCACCCCCCGGGGACTTACAATGAGCAGTTCTTC

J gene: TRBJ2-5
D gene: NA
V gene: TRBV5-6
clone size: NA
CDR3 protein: CASSPPGGRGFETQYF
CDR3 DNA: TGTGCCAGCAGCCCTCCTGGGGGGCGGGGGTTCGAGACCCAGTACTTC

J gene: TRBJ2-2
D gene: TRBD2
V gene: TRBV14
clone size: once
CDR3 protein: CASSRGTTWGTGELFF
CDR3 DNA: TGTGCCAGCAGCCGGGGGACTACCTGGGGCACCGGGGAGCTGTTTTTT

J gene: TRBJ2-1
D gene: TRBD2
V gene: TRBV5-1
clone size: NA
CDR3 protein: CASSLGTSSNEQFF
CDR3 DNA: TGCGCCAGCAGCTTGGGGACTAGTAGCAATGAGCAGTTCTTC

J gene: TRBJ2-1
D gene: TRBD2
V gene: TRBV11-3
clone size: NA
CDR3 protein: CASSLDGGLANEQFF
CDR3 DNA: TGTGCCAGCAGCTTAGATGGGGGACTAGCCAATGAGCAGTTCTTC

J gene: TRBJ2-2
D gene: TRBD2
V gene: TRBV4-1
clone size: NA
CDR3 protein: CASSFRLAEATGELFF
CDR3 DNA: TGCGCCAGCAGCTTTCGACTAGCGGAGGCCACCGGGGAGCTGTTTTTT

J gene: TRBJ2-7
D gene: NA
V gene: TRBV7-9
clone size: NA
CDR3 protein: CASSDRGWPYEQYF
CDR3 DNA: TGTGCCAGCAGCGACCGAGGGTGGCCCTACGAGCAGTACTTC

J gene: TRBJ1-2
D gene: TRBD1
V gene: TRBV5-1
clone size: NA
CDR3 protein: CASSSGQAYGYTF
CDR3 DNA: TGCGCCAGCAGCTCTGGACAGGCATATGGCTACACCTTC

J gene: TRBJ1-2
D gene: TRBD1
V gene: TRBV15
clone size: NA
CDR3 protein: CATSGAGGQGYGYTF
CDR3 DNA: TGTGCCACCAGCGGCGCAGGGGGCCAAGGCTATGGCTACACCTTC

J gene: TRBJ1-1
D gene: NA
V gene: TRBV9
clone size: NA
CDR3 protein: CASSVDEGMNTEAFF
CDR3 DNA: TGTGCCAGCAGCGTAGACGAGGGTATGAACACTGAAGCTTTCTTT

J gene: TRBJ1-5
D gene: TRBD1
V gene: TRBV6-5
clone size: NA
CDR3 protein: CASSTGGQPQHF
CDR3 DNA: TGTGCCAGCAGCACAGGGGGCCAGCCCCAGCATTTT

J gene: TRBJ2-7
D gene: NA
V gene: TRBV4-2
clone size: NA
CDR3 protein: CASSQDLGNHDYEQYF
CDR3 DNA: TGTGCCAGCAGCCAAGATTTGGGGAATCACGACTACGAGCAGTACTTC

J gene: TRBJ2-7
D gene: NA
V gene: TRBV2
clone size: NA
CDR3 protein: CASRSGGGSSYEQYF
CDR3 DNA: TGTGCCAGCCGGTCTGGGGGGGGCAGCTCCTACGAGCAGTACTTC

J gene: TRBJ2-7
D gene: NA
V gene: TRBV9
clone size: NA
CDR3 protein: CASSVASGSQYEQYF
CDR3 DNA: TGTGCCAGCAGCGTAGCATCAGGGTCACAATACGAGCAGTACTTC

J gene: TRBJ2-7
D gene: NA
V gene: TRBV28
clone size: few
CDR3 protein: CASSFLYEQYF
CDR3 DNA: TGTGCCAGCAGTTTCCTCTACGAGCAGTACTTC

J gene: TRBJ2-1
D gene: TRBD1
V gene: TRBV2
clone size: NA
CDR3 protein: CASRGQGNPYNEQFF
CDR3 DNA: TGTGCCAGCAGGGGACAGGGGAATCCCTACAATGAGCAGTTCTTC

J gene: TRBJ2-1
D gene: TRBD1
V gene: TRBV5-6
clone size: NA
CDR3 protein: CASSRTGSSYNEQFF
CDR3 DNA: TGTGCCAGCAGTCGGACAGGGAGCTCCTACAATGAGCAGTTCTTC

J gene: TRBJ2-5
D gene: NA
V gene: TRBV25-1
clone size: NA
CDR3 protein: CASSEFWPSQETQYF
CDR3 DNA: TGTGCCAGCAGTGAATTCTGGCCTAGCCAAGAGACCCAGTACTTC

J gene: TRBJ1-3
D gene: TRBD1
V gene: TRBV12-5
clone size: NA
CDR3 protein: CASGTKQGTANTIYF
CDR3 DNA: TGTGCTAGTGGTACCAAACAGGGGACTGCAAACACCATATATTTT

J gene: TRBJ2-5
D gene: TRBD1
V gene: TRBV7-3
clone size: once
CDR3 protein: CASSFGQGETQYF
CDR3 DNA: TGTGCCAGCAGCTTCGGACAGGGGGAGACCCAGTACTTC

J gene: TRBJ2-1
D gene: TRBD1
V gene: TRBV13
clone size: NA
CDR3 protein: CASSGRDRGSSYNEQFF
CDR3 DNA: TGTGCCAGCAGCGGTCGGGACAGGGGGTCCTCCTACAATGAGCAGTTCTTC

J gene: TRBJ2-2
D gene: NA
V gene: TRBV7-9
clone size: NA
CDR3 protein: CASSHRSNTGELFF
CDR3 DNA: TGTGCCAGCAGCCACAGAAGTAACACCGGGGAGCTGTTTTTT

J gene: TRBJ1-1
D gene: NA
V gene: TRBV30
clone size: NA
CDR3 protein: CAWSVTSWNTEAFF
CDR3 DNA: TGTGCCTGGAGTGTAACTAGTTGGAACACTGAAGCTTTCTTT

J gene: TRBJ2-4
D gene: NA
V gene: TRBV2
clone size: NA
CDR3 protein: CASRRQGPREAKNIQYF
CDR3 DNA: TGTGCCAGCAGGCGGCAGGGGCCCAGGGAGGCCAAAAACATTCAGTACTTC

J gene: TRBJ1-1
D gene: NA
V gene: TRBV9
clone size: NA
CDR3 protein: CASSVDTGLGGNTEAFF
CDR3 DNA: TGTGCCAGCAGCGTGGATACAGGGCTCGGCGGGAACACTGAAGCTTTCTTT

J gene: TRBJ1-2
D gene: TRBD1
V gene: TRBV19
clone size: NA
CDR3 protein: CATTGGQGPYGYTF
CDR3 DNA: TGTGCCACCACGGGGGGACAGGGACCCTATGGCTACACCTTC

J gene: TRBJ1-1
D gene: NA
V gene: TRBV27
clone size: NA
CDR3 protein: CASSYRAGNTEAFF
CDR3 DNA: TGTGCCAGCAGTTACCGGGCGGGGAACACTGAAGCTTTCTTT

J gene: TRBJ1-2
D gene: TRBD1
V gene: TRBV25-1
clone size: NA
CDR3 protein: CASSESTGRGYTF
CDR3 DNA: TGTGCCAGCAGTGAATCGACAGGGCGTGGCTACACCTTC

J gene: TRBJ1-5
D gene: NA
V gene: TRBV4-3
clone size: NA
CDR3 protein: CASSQVAYQPQHF
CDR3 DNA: TGCGCCAGCAGCCAAGTAGCTTATCAGCCCCAGCATTTT

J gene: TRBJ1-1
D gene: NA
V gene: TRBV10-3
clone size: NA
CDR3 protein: CAISEGGAMNTEAFF
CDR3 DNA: TGTGCCATCAGTGAGGGAGGGGCCATGAACACTGAAGCTTTCTTT

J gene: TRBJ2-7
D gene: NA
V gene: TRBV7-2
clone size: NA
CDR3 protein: CASSLDMYEQYF
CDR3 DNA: TGTGCCAGCAGCTTAGATATGTACGAGCAGTACTTC

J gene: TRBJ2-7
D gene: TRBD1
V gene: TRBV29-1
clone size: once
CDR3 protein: CSVAKRQGPEQYF
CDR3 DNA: TGCAGCGTTGCTAAGCGACAGGGGCCCGAGCAGTACTTC

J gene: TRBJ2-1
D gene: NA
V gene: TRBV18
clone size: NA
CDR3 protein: CASSQNNEQFF
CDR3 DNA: TGTGCCAGCTCCCAGAACAATGAGCAGTTCTTC

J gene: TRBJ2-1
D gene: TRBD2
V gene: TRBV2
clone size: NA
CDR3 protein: CASTAGLAGNEQFF
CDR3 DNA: TGTGCCAGCACCGCGGGACTAGCGGGAAATGAGCAGTTCTTC

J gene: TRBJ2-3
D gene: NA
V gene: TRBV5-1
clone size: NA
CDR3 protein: CASRPDSSTDTQYF
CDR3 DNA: TGCGCCAGCAGACCGGACAGTAGCACAGATACGCAGTATTTT

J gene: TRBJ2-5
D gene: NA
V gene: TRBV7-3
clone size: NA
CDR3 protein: CASSPSPGIGTQYF
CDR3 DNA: TGTGCCAGCAGCCCAAGTCCGGGTATCGGGACCCAGTACTTC

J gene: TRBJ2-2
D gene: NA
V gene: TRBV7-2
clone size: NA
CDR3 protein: CASTKPRTAMNTGELFF
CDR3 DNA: TGTGCCAGCACTAAGCCCCGGACAGCAATGAACACCGGGGAGCTGTTTTTT

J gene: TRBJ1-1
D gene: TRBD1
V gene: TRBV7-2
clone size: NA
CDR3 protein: CASSLRQGTEAFF
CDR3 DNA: TGTGCCAGCAGCCTTCGACAGGGGACTGAAGCTTTCTTT

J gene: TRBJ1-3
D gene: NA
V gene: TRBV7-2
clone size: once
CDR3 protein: CASSLNLGGAKNTIYF
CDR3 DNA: TGTGCCAGCAGCTTAAATTTGGGTGGGGCGAAAAACACCATATATTTT

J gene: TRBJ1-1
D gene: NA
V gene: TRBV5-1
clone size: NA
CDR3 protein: CASSSQGNTEAFF
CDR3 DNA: TGCGCCAGCAGCTCACAGGGGAACACTGAAGCTTTCTTT

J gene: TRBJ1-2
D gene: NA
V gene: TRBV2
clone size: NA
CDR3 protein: CASSEARAGSYGYTF
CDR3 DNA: TGTGCCAGCAGTGAAGCGCGGGCGGGGTCCTATGGCTACACCTTC

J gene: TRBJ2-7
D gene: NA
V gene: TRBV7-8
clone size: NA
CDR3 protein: CASSPDRLLGEQYF
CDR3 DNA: TGTGCCAGCAGCCCGGATAGACTACTGGGGGAGCAGTACTTC

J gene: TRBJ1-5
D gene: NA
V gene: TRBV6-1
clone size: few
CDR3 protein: CASSSGGPQHF
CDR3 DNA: TGTGCCAGCAGTTCCGGCGGGCCCCAGCATTTT

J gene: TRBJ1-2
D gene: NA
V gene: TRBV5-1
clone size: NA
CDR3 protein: CASSLFGGDYGYTF
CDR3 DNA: TGCGCCAGCAGCTTGTTCGGGGGTGACTATGGCTACACCTTC

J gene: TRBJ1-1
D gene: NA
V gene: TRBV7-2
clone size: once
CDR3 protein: CASSLVPNTEAFF
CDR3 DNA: TGTGCCAGCAGCTTAGTCCCTAACACTGAAGCTTTCTTT

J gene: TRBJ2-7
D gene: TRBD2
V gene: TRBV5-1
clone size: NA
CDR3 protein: CASSSLAGGYEQYF
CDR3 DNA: TGCGCCAGCAGCTCTCTCGCGGGAGGGTACGAGCAGTACTTC

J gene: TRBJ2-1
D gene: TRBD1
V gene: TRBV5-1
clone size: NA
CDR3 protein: CASSPGDRGIGRNNEQFF
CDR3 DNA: TGCGCCAGCAGCCCGGGGGACAGGGGAATAGGCCGGAACAATGAGCAGTTCTTC